This TCR beta chain emerged from a study of blood T cell repertoires in COVID-19. Overall study context: PBMCs, B-cell-depleted T cells, or T cells provided the cDNA or gDNA that made up the material.

Authors' analysis steps: Amplification from reference gene primers served as the basis for estimated nucleated cell counts. The method was immunoSEQ multiplex PCR; TCRdb's version includes in-frame clones alone and lacks a portion of them. That table supplies the V and J calls and clone size; D and trimming were determined from the DNA. The repertoire holds about 100,000 clones, with roughly 84% as singletons. Germline V gene data show CDR1 as MNHNY and CDR2 as SVGAGI (reference sequence). The ends were cut back, 6 bases at V and 9 bases at J, with 21 bases in the middle. This CDR3 comprises 15 residues.

Sample: peripheral blood. This sequence originates from a man between 65 and 85 years old with active or convalescent COVID-19. The chain joins TRBV6-6 to TRBJ2-1; TRBD2 is a possible D gene (7 bases). Here the CDR3 reads CASSYLVGGRGEQFF. In DNA, the CDR3 is TGTGCCAGCAGCTACCTGGTGGGGGGGCGCGGTGAGCAGTTCTTC.